Each of the 11 T cell receptor beta chains below was sequenced from the same sample in a study of vaccination and CD4 T cells after COVID-19. The treatment here: roughly 11-day PBMC culture with coronavirus spike peptide pools or control peptides (ViraFEST assay). The antigens of these receptors remain unknown. Researchers used the Oncomine TCR Beta short-read assay to sequence DNA from cultured CD4+ T cells. In TCRdb, the PCR reads were re-called with MiXCR into one record per CDR3 protein. The table lists about 13,000 distinct CDR3 sequences, over 40% of them singletons. The source material was CD4+ T cells from blood, cultured in vitro. The receptors originated from a human donor who had recovered from COVID-19.

This clonotype was observed a few times. V gene TRBV7-9 combines with J gene TRBJ1-2; no definite D call. Trimming removed 5 bases from V and 3 bases from J, with 10 bases in between. This CDR3 spans 13 amino acids. Germline assignment: CDR1 SEHNR and CDR2 FQNEAQ (reference sequence). In nucleotides, the CDR3 is TGTGCCAGCAGCCGCGAGGGCCACTATGGCTACACCTTC. Protein product: CASSREGHYGYTF.

This clonotype occurred a few times. V and J are TRBV6-1 and TRBJ2-2; D may be TRBD1 (6 bases). CDR1 and CDR2 from the germline V gene are MNHNS and SASEGT. V lost 6 bases, J lost 5 bases, and 10 bases lay in between. The length of the CDR3 is 13 residues. CDR3 protein: CASRIQGTGELFF. The CDR3 region has the DNA TGTGCCAGCAGGATACAGGGAACCGGGGAGCTGTTTTTT.

This chain connects TRBV29-1 to TRBJ1-2; maybe TRBD1 (6 bases). The germline V and J ends were trimmed by 3 bases and 8 bases, with 10 bases remaining between them. Germline-derived CDR1 and CDR2 are SQVTM and ANQGSEA. The CDR3 has 11 residues. DNA of the CDR3: TGCAGCGTTGAGGTCGGGGGCGGCTACACCTTC. Translation gives CSVEVGGGYTF.

This clonotype is termed medium-sized (0.01 to 0.1%). The chain uses TRBV20-1 and TRBJ1-2; 8 bases align to TRBD1. V lost 0 bases and J lost 6; bases outside the gene matches: 3. The CDR3 is 13 residues long. Per the germline V gene, CDR1 is DFQATT and CDR2 is SNEGSKA (reference sequence). CDR3 sequence: CSARDMTGDGYTF. DNA for the CDR3: TGCAGTGCTAGAGATATGACAGGGGATGGCTACACCTTC.

The V call is TRBV20-1, the J call TRBJ2-1; D ambiguous. V gave up 4 bases and J gave up 4 bases, with 5 bases separating them. CDR1 and CDR2 (germline): DFQATT, SNEGSKA (reference sequence). The CDR3 totals 11 residues. The CDR3 region is CSANVYNEQFF. CDR3 DNA sequence: TGCAGTGCTAACGTGTACAATGAGCAGTTCTTC.

The genes are TRBV28 and TRBJ2-5, with D unresolved. This CDR3 spans 13 amino acids. V dropped 3 bases and J dropped 4 bases, with 9 bases sitting between them. Germline V gives CDR1 MDHEN, CDR2 SYDVKM. As DNA, the CDR3 is TGTGCCAGCAGTTTGTACAGCCCAGAGACCCAGTACTTC. Translating gives CASSLYSPETQYF.

This clonotype was recorded once. V gene TRBV5-1 combines with J gene TRBJ2-5, with D perhaps TRBD1 (5 bases). The CDR3 loop spans 15 amino acids. The V end was cut by 1 base, the J end by 3 bases, with 13 bases between. Germline V gene sequence: CDR1 SGHRS, CDR2 YFSETQ. This CDR3 reads CASSLFSKGEETQYF. The CDR3 nucleotides are TGCGCCAGCAGCTTGTTCTCGAAAGGGGAAGAGACCCAGTACTTC.

This rearrangement joins TRBV7-2 to TRBJ2-3, with D unclear. Germline V lookup: CDR1 SGHTA, CDR2 FQGNSA. The CDR3 contains 14 residues. V lost 5 bases and J 2 bases, leaving 11 bases between the germline ends. The CDR3 nucleotides are TGTGCCAGCAGCCTGGTTGGGGACACAGATACGCAGTATTTT. This gives the protein CASSLVGDTDTQYF.

V gene TRBV30 combines with J gene TRBJ1-2; no clear D gene. This CDR3 spans 12 amino acids. V shed 4 bases and J shed 5 bases, with 11 bases lying between them. Germline lookup yields CDR1 GTSNPN and CDR2 SVGIG (reference sequence). The CDR3 region has the DNA TGTGCCTGGACCCGGGGTGGGTATGGCTACACCTTC. This codes for CAWTRGGYGYTF.

This clonotype was seen a few times. The chain joins TRBV6-1 to TRBJ2-5; no firm D call. This CDR3 contains 14 residues. CDR1 and CDR2 from the germline V gene are MNHNS and SASEGT. Trimming stripped 6 bases from V and 5 bases from J, with 16 bases between. The CDR3 sequence: CASRDRVEWETQYF. The CDR3 DNA reads as TGTGCCAGCAGGGACCGCGTGGAATGGGAGACCCAGTACTTC.

This clonotype has just a few counts. This chain joins TRBV20-1 and TRBJ1-3; 10 bases map to TRBD1. Germline trimming cut 5 bases from V and 3 bases from J; bases unmatched to any gene: 7. CDR3 length: 15 amino acids. CDR1 DFQATT and CDR2 SNEGSKA come from the germline V gene (reference sequence). The CDR3: CSAEVRDRGGNTIYF. Here the CDR3 DNA reads TGCAGTGCTGAAGTCCGGGACAGGGGTGGAAACACCATATATTTT.